The rows below give T cell receptor beta chains drawn from one sample of a study of T-cell memory formation after mild COVID-19. TCRdb used MiXCR to reprocess the 5' RACE reads, holding one entry per CDR3 protein. The table has about 290,000 distinct CDR3 sequences, around a sixth seen once. The sequencing input was PBMCs or a T cell subset sorted from them (not recorded which). Receptor source: a man younger than 30 who had mild COVID-19 (a few samples of this study predate the infection). Cell type and time point are not known. CDR3s include the opening cysteine and the closing phenylalanine or tryptophan. The D gene is left open where the match is weak. Clone size is not always given. Where it is, it says once, few, many or a class for expanded clones.

cdr3_nt cdr3_aa d_call j_call v_call clone_size
TGTGCCAGCGGGGGACAGGGGCTAGCCAAAAACATTCAGTACTTC CASGGQGLAKNIQYF TRBD1 TRBJ2-4 TRBV11-2 NA
TGTGCCAGCAGCAGCGTCGGCGGAGAAGCTTTCTTT CASSSVGGEAFF NA TRBJ1-1 TRBV3-1 NA
TGTGCCAGTAGTTGGGGGTACCCCTCCTATAATTCACCCCTCCACTTT CASSWGYPSYNSPLHF NA TRBJ1-6 TRBV19 few
TGTGCCAGCAGTTTGCGGGGGGGCAGCACCGGGGAGCTGTTTTTT CASSLRGGSTGELFF TRBD2 TRBJ2-2 TRBV6-1 many
TGTGCCAGCACAGGGGAGCCCTACGAGCAGTACTTC CASTGEPYEQYF NA TRBJ2-7 TRBV7-8 NA
TGTGCCAGCAGCTTAGTCCTAGCGGGGGGGGAAGCAGATACGCAGTATTTT CASSLVLAGGEADTQYF TRBD2 TRBJ2-3 TRBV11-2 once
TGTGCCAGCCGACTGGGAGTCAACACTGAAGCTTTCTTT CASRLGVNTEAFF NA TRBJ1-1 TRBV2 few
TGCGCCAGCAGCAATGAGGCAGATACGCAGTATTTT CASSNEADTQYF NA TRBJ2-3 TRBV5-1 NA
TGCGCCAGCAGCTTGCGTCAGGGGGAGATCTACGAGCAGTACTTC CASSLRQGEIYEQYF TRBD1 TRBJ2-7 TRBV5-1 few
TGTGCCAGCAGCTTAGCCACGGAAGATATGAACACTGAAGCTTTCTTT CASSLATEDMNTEAFF NA TRBJ1-1 TRBV11-2 NA
TGTGCCAGCAGACCGCCGGGACCGGGCCGAGAGACCCAGTACTTC CASRPPGPGRETQYF NA TRBJ2-5 TRBV12-3/TRBV12-4 NA
TGTGCCAGCAGCTTCAATCGGAGGCAGTTCTTC CASSFNRRQFF NA TRBJ2-1 TRBV7-9 medium-sized
TGTGCCAGCAGTACGACAGGCACCGGGGAGCTGTTTTTT CASSTTGTGELFF NA TRBJ2-2 TRBV6-6 NA
TGCAGTGCTAGACCTACAGGGACAGATACGCAGTATTTT CSARPTGTDTQYF NA TRBJ2-3 TRBV20-1 few